This T cell receptor (beta chain) was sequenced during a study of a mutant IDH1 vaccine in newly diagnosed glioma. Overall study context: Beforehand, treatment had been radiotherapy, temozolomide, or both; the majority received both.

Concerning this clone itself: The antigen remains undetermined.

General study points: Among patients, around 93% showed immune responses induced by the vaccine. Seemingly, top peripheral T cell clonotype changes bore no relation to pseudoprogression.

Method: immunoSEQ multiplex PCR; TCRdb's copy keeps in-frame clones and lacks some. The table has about 69,000 clones, roughly 85% seen once. Trimming took 5 bases from V and 7 from J; bases not matched to a gene: 15. CDR1 SGHVS and CDR2 FQNEAQ come from the germline V gene. The CDR3 has 16 residues. Time point meaning: baseline, week 1 (first vaccination visit). Treatment indicated: pre-vaccination baseline after standard-of-care therapy. Astrocytomas that were new, WHO grade 3 or 4, IDH1-mutant and ATRX-lost were present in the donors. Sequencing was performed on PBMCs, taken from a glioma patient treated with radiotherapy, temozolomide or both. The chain links TRBV7-8 to TRBJ1-1; 8 bases are shared with TRBD1. The sequence derives from a man aged 25 to 40 with glioma. In nucleotides, the CDR3 is TGTGCCAGCAGCCCCCGGGTACAGGGGGGGCCGCTTGAAGCTTTCTTT. Its translation: CASSPRVQGGPLEAFF.